The 26 T cell receptor beta chains in this list originate from one sample, sequenced in a study of T-cell reconstitution after alpha-beta-depleted transplantation in children. Unique molecular identifiers tagged the TCRbeta library. TCRdb re-analysed the PCR reads in MiXCR, keeping a single row per CDR3 protein. The table shows some 350,000 distinct CDR3 sequences, with about 9.3% occurring only once. The source was PBMCs from the stem cell graft donor, collected from the stem cell graft. The receptors derive from a human donor who donated a stem cell graft to a child with acute lymphoblastic leukemia.

The rearrangement links TRBV3-1 to TRBJ2-2; 13 nucleotides agree with TRBD2. This CDR3 has 18 amino acids. Germline assignment: CDR1 LGHDT and CDR2 YNNKEL (reference sequence). Germline trimming cut 4 bases from V and 3 bases from J; bases unmatched to any gene: 8. The CDR3 DNA follows: TGTGCCAGCAGCCTAGCCGGGACTAGCGGGATATACACCGGGGAGCTGTTTTTT. Translating it yields CASSLAGTSGIYTGELFF.

This clonotype turned up a few times. The J gene is TRBJ2-1, the V gene TRBV27, with TRBD2 identical over 9 bases. The CDR3 is 17 amino acids. CDR1 MNHEY and CDR2 SMNVEV come from the germline V gene (reference sequence). J gave up 4 bases and V 0 bases, and 7 bases lay outside the gene matches. CDR3 DNA: TGTGCCAGCAGTTTATCACTGGCTAGCGGGGTATACAATGAGCAGTTCTTC. Its protein product is CASSLSLASGVYNEQFF.

In its sample, this clonotype was seen many times. The chain employs TRBV9 and TRBJ2-2; D call uncertain. V dropped 3 bases and J dropped 4 bases, with 10 bases sitting between them. Per germline, CDR1 SGDLS and CDR2 YYNGEE. This CDR3 is built from 14 residues. The CDR3 is CASSARTGTGELFF. The CDR3, as DNA: TGTGCCAGCAGCGCCCGAACGGGCACCGGGGAGCTGTTTTTT. The full variable domain, its missing parts supplied by reference TRBV9 and TRBJ2-2, is DSGVTQTPKHLITATGQRVTLRCSPRSGDLSVYWYQQSLDQGLQFLIQYYNGEERAKGNILERFSAQQFPDLHSELNLSSLELGDSALYFCASSARTGTGELFFGEGSRLTVL.

The V gene is TRBV5-1, the J gene TRBJ1-1; tentatively, D is TRBD1 (6 bases). Germline V gene sequence: CDR1 SGHRS, CDR2 YFSETQ. The CDR3 contains 14 residues. The ends were cut back, 4 bases at V and 6 bases at J, with 16 bases in the middle. CDR3 sequence: CASSMGQPSAEAFF. CDR3 in DNA: TGCGCCAGCAGCATGGGACAACCCTCCGCTGAAGCTTTCTTT.

The table lists this clonotype with a few counts. The CDR3 here is CASSRDGRSGANVLTF. CDR3 DNA: TGCGCCAGCAGTCGAGACGGCCGCTCTGGGGCCAACGTCCTGACTTTC. V and J are TRBV5-1 and TRBJ2-6; D gene unclear. CDR1 and CDR2 (germline): SGHRS, YFSETQ. CDR3 length: 16 amino acids. V shed 5 bases and J shed 0 bases, with 12 bases lying between them.

The chain combines TRBV7-2 with TRBJ2-7; perhaps TRBD2 as D (6 bases). The length of the CDR3 is 16 residues. Deletions cut 5 bases from V and 0 bases from J, with 17 bases between. Germline CDR1 and CDR2: SGHTA and FQGNSA. DNA for the CDR3: TGTGCCAGCAGCCCGGGACTTTCCGTTTCCTCCTACGAGCAGTACTTC. As protein: CASSPGLSVSSYEQYF. Looking up the rest from reference TRBV7-2 and TRBJ2-7 gives the full variable domain: GAGVSQSPSNKVTEKGKDVELRCDPISGHTALYWYRQSLGQGLEFLIYFQGNSAPDKSGLPSDRFSAERTGGSVSTLTIQRTQQEDSAVYLCASSPGLSVSSYEQYFGPGTRLTVT.

This clonotype was counted only a few times. This chain uses TRBV7-9 with TRBJ2-5; 12 bases are a match to TRBD1. The CDR3 is 16 amino acids. V gave up 4 bases and J gave up 3 bases; unmatched junction bases: 6. Germline loops: CDR1 SEHNR, CDR2 FQNEAQ (reference sequence). The CDR3 is CASSYRDRGLEETQYF. The CDR3 DNA is TGTGCCAGCAGCTACCGGGACAGGGGGCTGGAAGAGACCCAGTACTTC.

This chain uses TRBV7-9 with TRBJ1-1; TRBD1 matches at 10 bases. Germline CDR1 SEHNR, CDR2 FQNEAQ (reference sequence). There are 16 residues in the CDR3. V lost 5 bases to trimming and J lost 0 bases; unmatched junction nucleotides: 6. CDR3 protein: CASSQPGQGVNTEAFF. In DNA form, the CDR3 reads TGTGCCAGCAGCCAACCCGGACAGGGGGTGAACACTGAAGCTTTCTTT.

This clonotype has ten or more counts. The chain employs TRBV20-1 and TRBJ2-7, with 13 bases lining up with TRBD2. V lost 1 base and J lost 3; bases outside the gene matches: 3. Looked up from germline, CDR1 is DFQATT and CDR2 is SNEGSKA (reference sequence). The CDR3 totals 15 residues. CDR3 DNA sequence: TGCAGTGCTAGAGGGGGGACTAGCGGGGTCTACGAGCAGTACTTC. Its translation is CSARGGTSGVYEQYF.

This clonotype came up many times. The rearrangement links TRBV6-5 to TRBJ1-1, with D possibly TRBD1 on 5 matching bases. There are 17 residues in the CDR3. V was cut by 2 bases and J by 0 bases, with 16 bases left in between. Germline assignment: CDR1 MNHEY and CDR2 SVGAGI. The CDR3 sequence is CASSYARVKGLNTEAFF. CDR3 sequence (DNA): TGTGCCAGCAGTTACGCCAGGGTGAAGGGGCTGAACACTGAAGCTTTCTTT.

This clonotype showed up just a few times. This chain joins TRBV5-1 and TRBJ2-3, with D unresolved. V was cut by 4 bases and J by 2 bases, with 5 bases left in between. The CDR3 sequence is 12 residues long. Germline CDR1 SGHRS, CDR2 YFSETQ. As DNA, the CDR3 is TGCGCCAGCAGCGCCCCCACAGATACGCAGTATTTT. This gives the protein CASSAPTDTQYF.

This clonotype was detected ten times or more. The J gene is TRBJ2-3, the V gene TRBV28, with D perhaps TRBD2 (6 bases). Germline CDR1 is MDHEN and CDR2 is SYDVKM. The germline V and J ends were trimmed by 6 bases and 2 bases, with 12 bases remaining between them. This CDR3 is 14 amino acids long. The CDR3 DNA follows: TGTGCCAGCAGGGAGGGCGGTCTCACAGATACGCAGTATTTT. Protein: CASREGGLTDTQYF.

This clonotype was seen many times. The genes are TRBV27 and TRBJ2-5; D ambiguous. The CDR3 has 14 residues. V lost 5 bases and J 4 bases, leaving 14 bases between the germline ends. The germline V gene has CDR1 MNHEY and CDR2 SMNVEV (reference sequence). The CDR3 here is CASSLPAWRETQYF. CDR3 sequence (DNA): TGTGCCAGCAGTCTCCCGGCGTGGAGAGAGACCCAGTACTTC.

This clonotype was observed many times. The junction differs from germline at one of its ends, possibly a read error. The rearrangement joins TRBV7-2 to TRBJ2-7; possibly TRBD1 for D (5 bases). Looked up from germline, CDR1 is SGHTA and CDR2 is FQGNSA. This CDR3 comprises 11 residues. CDR3 loop: CASSLGAEQYF. In DNA form, the CDR3 reads TGTGCCAGCAGTTTAGGGGCCGAGCAGTACTTC.

This clonotype was detected only a few times. J is TRBJ1-1 and V is TRBV7-8; tentatively, D is TRBD1 (5 bases). This CDR3 has 15 residues. Looked up from germline, CDR1 is SGHVS and CDR2 is FQNEAQ. Trimming removed 2 bases at V and 5 bases at J, with 15 bases between. The CDR3 coding sequence is TGTGCCAGCAGCTTACGACTGGCAGGGCGAACTGAAGCTTTCTTT. It yields the protein CASSLRLAGRTEAFF.

This clonotype came up a few times. V usage is TRBV20-1 and J usage is TRBJ2-3, with TRBD2 matching 7 bases. The ends lost 4 bases at V and 0 bases at J; junction bases unmatched: 7. The CDR3 consists of 15 residues. The germline V gene has CDR1 DFQATT and CDR2 SNEGSKA (reference sequence). The DNA of the CDR3 is TGCAGTGCTACAAGGGGACTATTGAGCACAGATACGCAGTATTTT. Its protein product is CSATRGLLSTDTQYF.

This chain uses TRBV5-1 with TRBJ2-1; 9 nucleotides line up with TRBD1. The V gene's germline CDR1 is SGHRS and CDR2 YFSETQ. V lost 5 bases, J lost 5 bases, and 5 bases stayed unmatched. The CDR3 runs 14 residues. CDR3 sequence reads: CASSWDRVNNEQFF. The CDR3 DNA reads TGCGCCAGCAGTTGGGACAGGGTCAACAATGAGCAGTTCTTC.

There are many counts of this clonotype. The rearrangement joins TRBV5-1 to TRBJ2-5; maybe TRBD2 (6 bases). The CDR3 runs to 14 residues. From germline, CDR1 is SGHRS and CDR2 YFSETQ. The germline V and J ends were trimmed by 0 bases and 3 bases, with 9 bases remaining between them. The CDR3 nucleotides read TGCGCCAGCAGCTTGGGTCGGGAGAAAGAGACCCAGTACTTC. This translates into CASSLGREKETQYF.

In its sample, this clonotype was seen a few times. CDR3 sequence (DNA): TGTGCCAGCAGTGACGGGACTAGCACCGGGGAGCTGTTTTTT. It encodes CASSDGTSTGELFF. The chain combines TRBV6-4 with TRBJ2-2; 8 nucleotides match TRBD2. This CDR3 comprises 14 residues. V lost 2 bases, J lost 4 bases, and 0 bases stayed unmatched. Germline V gene sequence: CDR1 MRHNA, CDR2 SNTAGT.

This clonotype has only a few counts. The chain links TRBV11-2 to TRBJ2-1, with 8 nucleotides matching TRBD2. The CDR3 is 16 residues long. The junction had 7 bases not matched to a gene; V was cut back by 3 bases and J by 3 bases. CDR1 is SGHAT and CDR2 is FQNNGV in the germline V gene. The CDR3 loop is CASSLIAGLGYNEQFF. CDR3 coding DNA: TGTGCCAGCAGCTTGATAGCGGGATTGGGCTACAATGAGCAGTTCTTC.

This clonotype was counted between two and nine times. The chain is built from TRBV7-9 and TRBJ1-2; possible D gene TRBD1, 6 bases. CDR1 SEHNR and CDR2 FQNEAQ come from the germline V gene (reference sequence). Trimming left V 5 bases short and J 2 bases short, with 18 bases between. The CDR3 sequence is 16 residues long. The chain's CDR3 is CASSPRAGEVNYGYTF. CDR3 DNA sequence: TGTGCCAGCAGCCCTCGGGCAGGGGAGGTCAACTATGGCTACACCTTC.

This clonotype has at least ten counts. The chain employs TRBV12-3 or TRBV12-4 and TRBJ2-5, with 7 positions matching TRBD1. The ends lost 6 bases at V and 2 bases at J; junction bases unmatched: 6. This CDR3 comprises 14 residues. The CDR3 DNA sequence: TGTGCCAGCAGCCCCCGGGACAGACAAGAGACCCAGTACTTC. Translated, it gives CASSPRDRQETQYF.

This clonotype has more than one count but fewer than ten. V gene TRBV28 combines with J gene TRBJ2-2; D uncertain. With 5 bases removed from V and 2 bases from J, the gap between germline ends came to 12 bases. Germline V gene data show CDR1 as MDHEN and CDR2 as SYDVKM. The CDR3 is 15 amino acids. The DNA of the CDR3 is TGTGCCAGCAGTCCCCTCGCCGTCAACACCGGGGAGCTGTTTTTT. It translates to CASSPLAVNTGELFF.

This clonotype was found many times. The chain combines TRBV7-2 with TRBJ1-4; D is unclear. In germline, CDR1 is SGHTA, CDR2 FQGNSA. V was pared by 2 bases and J by 6 bases, with 4 bases between. The CDR3 is made up of 12 amino acids. DNA of the CDR3: TGTGCCAGCAGCTTACAGGATGAAAAACTGTTTTTT. It is translated as CASSLQDEKLFF.

At least ten counts were recorded for this clonotype. The chain joins TRBV5-6 to TRBJ2-3; 9 positions agree with TRBD2. The CDR3 loop spans 17 amino acids. Germline values: CDR1 SGHDT, CDR2 YYEEEE. Trimming took 3 bases from V and 2 from J; bases not matched to a gene: 10. Here the CDR3 DNA reads TGTGCCAGCAGCTCGCCGACTAGCGGTATTCACACAGATACGCAGTATTTT. Translated, it gives CASSSPTSGIHTDTQYF.

This clonotype was picked up a small number of times. The CDR3 nucleotides read TGTGCCAGTAGTATTGGGGGACTAGTGGCCCTAGATGAGCAGTTCTTC. This encodes CASSIGGLVALDEQFF. The V call is TRBV19, the J call TRBJ2-1; 8 positions match TRBD2. Looked up from germline, CDR1 is LNHDA and CDR2 is SQIVND (reference sequence). The CDR3 is 16 amino acids. After removal of 3 bases from V and 8 bases from J, the junction contained 12 bases not matched to a gene.